These 25 T cell receptor beta chains originate from one sample sequenced in a study of blood T cells in healthy people across ages (dated by TCRdb to 2015 to 2017). Libraries were prepared through 5' RACE. Sequencing instrument: Illumina HiSeq 2500. A second PCR of roughly 7 to 11 cycles was performed with a sample-barcoded 5' primer and a J-beta primer mix. TCRdb trimmed public reads at Q25 via fastp, called clones via MiXCR and kept in-frame beta chains. Merged by CDR3 protein, the rows form single entries marked with the most common genes and DNA. The sample includes about 680,000 distinct CDR3 sequences, with roughly 49% observed a single time. In total, the top ten clones hold roughly 31% of the sample. Sequencing was performed on blood. These receptors originate from a woman between 55 and 75 years old in good health.

The V and J genes are TRBV7-2 and TRBJ2-7; D may be TRBD2 (6 bases). Germline CDR1 SGHTA, CDR2 FQGNSA. CDR3 length: 14 residues. Trimming removed 3 bases at V and 7 bases at J, with 16 bases between. Written as DNA, the CDR3 is TGTGCCAGCAGCTTTACTAGCTTTCCCAATGAGCAGTACTTC. This gives the protein CASSFTSFPNEQYF. The variable domain in full, completed from reference TRBV7-2 and TRBJ2-7, reads GAGVSQSPSNKVTEKGKDVELRCDPISGHTALYWYRQSLGQGLEFLIYFQGNSAPDKSGLPSDRFSAERTGGSVSTLTIQRTQQEDSAVYLCASSFTSFPNEQYFGPGTRLTVT.

The rearrangement uses TRBV27 and TRBJ2-5; 12 bases are shared with TRBD1. The CDR3 has 16 amino acids. Germline V gene lookup returns CDR1 MNHEY and CDR2 SMNVEV (reference sequence). V was clipped by 1 base and J by 5 bases; unmatched bases: 5. CDR3 sequence: CASSLWGQGAGETQYF. The CDR3 coding sequence is TGTGCCAGCAGTTTATGGGGACAGGGGGCCGGTGAGACCCAGTACTTC.

V and J are TRBV27 and TRBJ2-1; 7 nucleotides line up with TRBD2. The CDR3 length is 17 residues. V shed 2 bases and J 0 bases; nucleotides not matched to a gene: 7. Germline-derived CDR1 and CDR2 are MNHEY and SMNVEV (reference sequence). The CDR3 loop is CASSLGAGSSSYNEQFF. DNA of the CDR3: TGTGCCAGCAGTTTAGGAGCGGGGTCCAGCTCCTACAATGAGCAGTTCTTC.

This sequence joins TRBV27 and TRBJ1-5; D is possibly TRBD1 (5 bases). Germline V gene data show CDR1 as MNHEY and CDR2 as SMNVEV (reference sequence). The CDR3 totals 14 residues. Trimming shortened V by 5 bases and J by 3 bases, and 11 bases separated the two germline ends. The DNA of the CDR3 is TGTGCCAGCAGTGGGGGACTGCCCAATCAGCCCCAGCATTTT. Encoded protein: CASSGGLPNQPQHF.

V is TRBV7-2 and J is TRBJ1-2; 10 bases are a match to TRBD1. CDR1 is SGHTA and CDR2 is FQGNSA in the germline V gene. This CDR3 spans 15 amino acids. The V segment lost 4 bases and the J segment 2 bases; nucleotides outside the gene matches: 4. For the CDR3, the DNA is TGTGCCAGCAGCTCCGACAGGGGGCGGAACTATGGCTACACCTTC. This gives the protein CASSSDRGRNYGYTF.

The rearrangement links TRBV27 to TRBJ2-1, with D perhaps matching TRBD1 (7 bases). The DNA end favors TRBJ2-7, so the J call may be wrong. The germline V gene encodes CDR1 MNHEY and CDR2 SMNVEV (reference sequence). This CDR3 contains 13 residues. CDR3 coding DNA: TGTGCCAGCAGTACAGGGGAGGCTGGGGAGCAGTACTTC. Protein product: CASSTGEAGEQYF.

This clonotype was seen a few times. The chain couples TRBV7-2 to TRBJ2-5; D gene ambiguous. In germline, CDR1 is SGHTA, CDR2 FQGNSA. CDR3 length: 13 amino acids. V lost 0 bases and J lost 11, with 13 bases in between. The CDR3 DNA reads TGTGCCAGCAGCTTAGCGCTCAGGCCAGGACAGTACTTC. It is translated as CASSLALRPGQYF.

The rearrangement links TRBV20-1 to TRBJ2-3, with TRBD2 matching over 8 bases. Trimming removed 5 bases from V and 2 bases from J; junction bases left unmatched: 12. Germline V gives CDR1 DFQATT, CDR2 SNEGSKA (reference sequence). The CDR3 runs to 16 residues. The CDR3 sequence is CSAPGRGGPPTDTQYF. The CDR3, as DNA: TGCAGTGCTCCGGGTCGGGGGGGGCCACCCACAGATACGCAGTATTTT.

The chain links TRBV7-3 to TRBJ2-3; D assignment may be TRBD1 or TRBD2 (6 bases each). Germline CDR1 and CDR2: SGHTA and FQGTGA. The CDR3 is 16 residues long. The V end was cut by 2 bases, the J end by 2 bases, with 14 bases between. The CDR3 bases are TGTGCCAGCAGCTTATCGGAGGGGACAAACACAGATACGCAGTATTTT. Protein: CASSLSEGTNTDTQYF.

The chain combines TRBV20-1 with TRBJ2-1; D gene ambiguous. The V gene's germline CDR1 is DFQATT and CDR2 SNEGSKA (reference sequence). The V end lost 1 base, the J end lost 8 bases, and 9 bases lay between the germline ends. The CDR3 spans 12 residues. This CDR3 reads CSARVGVYEQFF. The CDR3 DNA follows: TGCAGTGCTAGAGTCGGAGTCTATGAGCAGTTCTTC.

This clonotype has at least ten counts. This rearrangement joins TRBV20-1 to TRBJ2-1; 10 bases fit TRBD2. Germline CDR1 DFQATT, CDR2 SNEGSKA (reference sequence). The junction had 4 bases not matched to a gene; V was cut back by 5 bases and J by 0 bases. The CDR3 length is 15 residues. CDR3 sequence reads: CSALKREGSYNEQFF. In DNA, the CDR3 is TGCAGTGCTCTTAAGCGGGAGGGCTCCTACAATGAGCAGTTCTTC.

The chain joins TRBV7-9 to TRBJ2-3, with 7 positions matching TRBD2. The CDR3 contains 14 residues. V shed 4 bases, J shed 4 bases, and the junction held 5 bases outside the gene matches. Looked up from germline, CDR1 is SEHNR and CDR2 is FQNEAQ (reference sequence). The CDR3 loop reads CASSSTTSPDTQYF. CDR3 DNA sequence: TGTGCCAGCAGCTCAACGACTAGCCCAGATACGCAGTATTTT.

V is TRBV4-3 and J is TRBJ2-1; 7 nucleotides agree with TRBD2. Germline trimming cut 5 bases from V and 2 bases from J; bases unmatched to any gene: 6. The CDR3 contains 15 residues. CDR1 is LGHNA, CDR2 YSLEER, per germline. This chain's CDR3 is CASSLRERPYNEQFF. In DNA form, the CDR3 reads TGCGCCAGCAGCTTGCGGGAGCGTCCCTACAATGAGCAGTTCTTC.

The chain employs TRBV5-1 and TRBJ2-5; D might be TRBD2 (6 bases). This CDR3 comprises 14 residues. V was clipped by 4 bases and J by 2 bases, with 12 bases between them. Germline V CDR1 and CDR2: SGHRS, YFSETQ. CDR3 DNA: TGCGCCAGCAGCCCGCTCCGGGAGCAAGAGACCCAGTACTTC. As protein: CASSPLREQETQYF.

The V call is TRBV10-3, the J call TRBJ2-2; 8 bases are a match to TRBD1. Trimming at V came to 3 bases and at J to 6 bases, leaving 9 bases not matched to a gene. Germline V gene lookup returns CDR1 ENHRY and CDR2 SYGVKD. This CDR3 contains 16 residues. The CDR3 here is CAISEVAGGAAGELFF. CDR3 DNA sequence: TGTGCCATCAGTGAAGTTGCAGGGGGCGCAGCCGGGGAGCTGTTTTTT.

The chain uses TRBV7-2 and TRBJ2-6; D ambiguous. Per the germline V gene, CDR1 is SGHTA and CDR2 is FQGNSA. V was cut by 4 bases and J by 0 bases, with 7 bases left in between. The CDR3 extends over 15 amino acids. The CDR3 here is CASSSRRSGANVLTF. The CDR3 nucleotides read TGTGCCAGCAGCTCCCGACGCTCTGGGGCCAACGTCCTGACTTTC.

In this sample, this clonotype turned up a few times. J is TRBJ2-3 and V is TRBV11-2; possibly TRBD1 for D (6 bases). Trimming left V 5 bases short and J 2 bases short, with 17 bases between. Germline CDR1 is SGHAT and CDR2 is FQNNGV. This CDR3 contains 16 residues. In nucleotides, the CDR3 is TGTGCCAGCAGCGGATACCCGGACAGACCCACAGATACGCAGTATTTT. Translated: CASSGYPDRPTDTQYF.

The V call is TRBV4-2, the J call TRBJ2-5; D is undetermined. Between the trimmed V and J ends, which lost 3 bases and 5 bases, there was a span of 19 bases. Germline CDR1 is LGHNA and CDR2 is YNFKEQ. The CDR3 runs to 16 residues. CDR3 bases: TGTGCCAGCAGCCAGCCGGAGAAAGGGTCGTTGGAGACCCAGTACTTC. Translated, it gives CASSQPEKGSLETQYF.

This clonotype was detected only a few times. The chain is built from TRBV7-2 and TRBJ2-7; 13 bases fit TRBD2. CDR3 length: 18 residues. V lost 5 bases and J lost 6; bases outside the gene matches: 16. CDR1 SGHTA and CDR2 FQGNSA come from the germline V gene. The CDR3 protein is CASSRLSTSGRAAPEQYF. The CDR3 bases are TGTGCCAGCAGCCGTTTATCCACTAGCGGGAGGGCCGCACCCGAGCAGTACTTC.

The chain is built from TRBV10-3 and TRBJ2-3; D remains ambiguous. Germline V CDR1 and CDR2: ENHRY, SYGVKD. This CDR3 has 13 amino acids. V lost 9 bases and J 2 bases, leaving 12 bases between the germline ends. The CDR3 region is CAIGQPLTDTQYF. The CDR3 coding sequence is TGTGCCATTGGCCAACCACTCACAGATACGCAGTATTTT.

This chain links TRBV5-1 with TRBJ2-7; no reliable D call. Trimming took off 2 bases at V and 5 bases at J, with 8 bases between the two ends. This CDR3 spans 12 amino acids. Germline CDR1 reads SGHRS; CDR2 reads YFSETQ. CDR3 loop: CASSLGINEQYF. As DNA, the CDR3 is TGCGCCAGCAGCTTAGGGATCAACGAGCAGTACTTC.

V is TRBV5-8 and J is TRBJ1-2; D may be TRBD1 (6 bases). This CDR3 spans 16 amino acids. The V gene's germline CDR1 is SGHTS and CDR2 YDEGEE. V dropped 0 bases and J dropped 5 bases, with 17 bases sitting between them. This chain's CDR3 is CASSLARRGQPYGYTF. The CDR3 DNA follows: TGTGCCAGCAGCTTGGCCCGGCGGGGGCAACCGTATGGCTACACCTTC.

This sequence joins TRBV3-1 and TRBJ2-5, with 9 bases aligning to TRBD1. The germline CDR1 and CDR2 sequences are LGHDT and YNNKEL (reference sequence). Trimming took 1 base from V and 3 from J; bases not matched to a gene: 3. This CDR3 region has 15 residues. CDR3 nucleotide sequence: TGTGCCAGCAGCCAAGCGGGACAGGGCGAAGAGACCCAGTACTTC. The encoded protein is CASSQAGQGEETQYF.

The chain links TRBV6-5 to TRBJ2-1; TRBD1 might be the D (5 bases). The V gene lost 4 bases and the J gene lost 0 bases, with 10 bases spanning the gap. The germline gives CDR1 MNHEY, CDR2 SVGAGI. CDR3 length: 15 amino acids. CDR3 sequence (DNA): TGTGCCAGCAGTTCGTACAGGAGCTCCTACAATGAGCAGTTCTTC. Its translation is CASSSYRSSYNEQFF.

About this clonotype itself: The germline gene is not matched at one end of the junction; a read error may be the cause. The chain has TRBV25-1 and TRBJ2-5; 11 bases line up with TRBD2. The CDR3 is made up of 16 amino acids. CDR1 and CDR2 from the germline V gene are MGHDK and SYGVNS. The CDR3 protein is CTSSEPTSGMRETQYF. CDR3 nucleotide sequence: TGTACCAGCAGTGAACCGACTAGCGGGATGAGGGAGACCCAGTACTTC. The whole variable domain, remainder taken from reference TRBV25-1 and TRBJ2-5, is EADIYQTPRYLVIGTGKKITLECSQTMGHDKMYWYQQDPGMELHLIHYSYGVNSTEKGDLSSESTVSRIRTEHFPLTLESARPSHTSQYLCTSSEPTSGMRETQYFGPGTRLLVL.